This paragraph reports one TCR beta chain. Its antigen is not known. Profiled with immunoSEQ multiplex PCR; TCRdb holds only in-frame clones, not every one. The table records roughly 2.2 million clones, 85% to 95% of them present only once. Germline CDR1 reads SQVTM; CDR2 reads ANQGSEA. V lost 7 bases, J lost 4 bases, and 13 bases stayed unmatched. The CDR3 length is 16 residues. Each sample came from a Caucasian adult donor living in Nashville, Tennessee. The source of the sample is a study of shared clonotypes between healthy human individuals. Study-wide results and limits: Clonotypes which were not shared had lower generation probabilities than clonotypes that all four donors shared. Limitation of the genetic and exposure-history diversity represented came from the few donors. Naive subsets generally had larger estimated richness than memory subsets.

The TCR sequence derives from a man in his late teens or twenties in good health. Some clones in this sample may be carry-over from other donors' samples. The chain couples TRBV29-1 to TRBJ2-2, with TRBD1 matching over 9 bases. Source material: naive CD4+ T cells from PBMCs. Subset noted: CD45RA+ positively selected. CDR3 amino acids: CSAPSGQGRGTGELFF. In DNA form, the CDR3 reads TGCAGCGCTCCGAGTGGACAGGGGCGGGGCACCGGGGAGCTGTTTTTT.